This TCR beta chain was obtained from a study of cytomegalovirus exposure and HLA in healthy donors. Germline V lookup: CDR1 SEHNR, CDR2 FQNEAQ (reference sequence). The ends were cut back, 8 bases at V and 5 bases at J, with 8 bases in the middle. CDR3 length: 11 amino acids. Vbeta (60) and Jbeta (13) primers were used in the PCR. TCRdb's table, derived via immunoSEQ multiplex PCR, lists solely in-frame clones and lacks some. Its listing shows approximately 180,000 clones. This receptor was obtained from a man aged 30-40 years in good health and CMV-seronegative. The sequencing input was PBMCs. The rearrangement uses TRBV7-9 and TRBJ2-3; D gene ambiguous. CDR3 amino acids: CASSPLDTQYF. CDR3 nucleotides: TGTGCCAGCTCTCCGTTAGATACGCAGTATTTT.